This entry is about one TCR beta chain. TCRdb reprocessed the RT-PCR reads via MiXCR and lists one record per CDR3 protein. The table includes 200,000 to 250,000 distinct CDR3 sequences, 13% to 15% detected once. These data come from a study of patients and donors after allogeneic stem cell transplantation. This clonotype was obtained from a human donor who was either an allogeneic HSCT recipient or a stem cell or donor lymphocyte infusion donor (not recorded which). It is not recorded whose cells these are; they may come from a transplant donor. The sample was blood, either unsorted or a sorted T cell fraction (not recorded which).

The CDR3 region is CASTRQGLNTEAFF. CDR3 coding DNA: TGTGCCAGCACCAGACAGGGGCTAAACACTGAAGCTTTCTTT. The rearrangement links TRBV7-8 to TRBJ1-1, with 8 bases fitting TRBD1. V was clipped by 7 bases and J by 2 bases; unmatched bases: 6. Germline V gene sequence: CDR1 SGHVS, CDR2 FQNEAQ. The CDR3 length is 14 residues.